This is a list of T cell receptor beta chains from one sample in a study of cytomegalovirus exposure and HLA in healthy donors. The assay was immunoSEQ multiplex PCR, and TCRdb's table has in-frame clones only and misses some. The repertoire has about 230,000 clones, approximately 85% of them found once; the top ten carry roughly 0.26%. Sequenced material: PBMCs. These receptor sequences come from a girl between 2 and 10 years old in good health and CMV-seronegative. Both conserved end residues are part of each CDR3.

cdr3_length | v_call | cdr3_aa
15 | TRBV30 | CAWSWDRGFTGELFF
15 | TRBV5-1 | CASSLEGANTGELFF
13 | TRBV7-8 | CASSPIQRPEQYF
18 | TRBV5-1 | CASSLARTSGTLPDTQYF
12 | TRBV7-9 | CASSPSTRAQYF
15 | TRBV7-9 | CASSYDRSPNTEAFF
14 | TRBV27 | CASRAQGTGNTIYF
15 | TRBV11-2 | CASSPRSGGNTEAFF
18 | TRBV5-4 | CASSLAGGEGVRTDTQYF
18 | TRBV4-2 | CASSQGPWATGGTDTQYF